A selection of T cell receptor beta chains follows, all from one sample in a study of blood T cell repertoires in COVID-19. Produced via immunoSEQ multiplex PCR; TCRdb's table is partial and in-frame only. The sample lists about 58,000 clones, nearly 95% occurring once. Sequenced sample: peripheral blood. These receptors all stem from a man aged 50 to 59 with active COVID-19. CDR3s include the opening cysteine and the closing phenylalanine or tryptophan. The D gene is left open where the match is weak. Clone size is shown for a subset of rows, as once, few, many or a class of expanded clone.

J | V | size | D | CDR3 | DNA
TRBJ1-6 | TRBV5-1 | - | TRBD1 | CASSSRTGGYSPLHF | TGCGCCAGCAGCTCAAGGACAGGGGGTTATTCACCCCTCCACTTT
TRBJ1-2 | TRBV28 | once | - | CAIRGSARRYTF | TGTGCCATCCGTGGGAGCGCTCGGCGCTACACCTTC
TRBJ2-1 | TRBV7-9 | - | TRBD2 | CASSLELAGGNEQFF | TGTGCCAGCAGCTTAGAACTAGCGGGGGGCAATGAGCAGTTCTTC
TRBJ2-7 | TRBV11-1 | once | TRBD1 | CASRGTGLSDEQYF | TGTGCCAGCAGGGGGACAGGGCTCTCGGACGAGCAGTACTTC
TRBJ1-1 | TRBV6-5 | - | - | CASSYSGGATEAFF | TGTGCCAGCAGTTACTCAGGGGGAGCAACTGAAGCTTTCTTT
TRBJ1-5 | TRBV28 | - | - | CASSLPGDGNQPQHF | TGTGCCAGCAGTTTACCAGGGGATGGCAATCAGCCCCAGCATTTT
TRBJ2-7 | TRBV19 | - | TRBD1 | CASSTRFPGQGRDEQYF | TGTGCCAGTAGTACCAGGTTTCCGGGACAGGGTCGCGACGAGCAGTACTTC
TRBJ1-1 | TRBV5-1 | - | - | CASSFDSLNTEAFF | TGCGCCAGCAGCTTCGACAGTCTGAACACTGAAGCTTTCTTT
TRBJ1-2 | TRBV6-5 | - | - | CASSYIGVGYGYTF | TGTGCCAGCAGTTATATAGGGGTGGGCTATGGCTACACCTTC
TRBJ2-3 | TRBV19 | - | TRBD2 | CASSIDGRLAGGPRDTQYF | TGTGCCAGTAGTATAGATGGTAGACTAGCGGGGGGGCCGCGGGATACGCAGTATTTT
TRBJ2-7 | TRBV3-1/TRBV3-2 | - | TRBD2 | CASSRQTASGGIYEQYF | TGTGCCAGCAGCCGCCAGACCGCTAGCGGGGGCATCTACGAGCAGTACTTC
TRBJ2-7 | TRBV28 | medium-sized | TRBD2 | CASSDTSGGPLEQYF | TGTGCCAGCAGTGACACTAGCGGGGGCCCCCTCGAGCAGTACTTC
TRBJ2-3 | TRBV5-1 | - | TRBD2 | CASSQRGTSLLRQADTQYF | TGCGCCAGCAGCCAGAGGGGGACTAGCCTACTCCGCCAGGCCGATACGCAGTATTTT
TRBJ2-3 | TRBV14 | - | - | CASSQVWGGTDTQYF | TGTGCCAGCAGCCAAGTGTGGGGGGGCACAGATACGCAGTATTTT
TRBJ2-1 | TRBV5-4 | - | TRBD2 | CASSFSGGSYNEQFF | TGTGCCAGCAGCTTTAGCGGGGGCTCCTACAATGAGCAGTTCTTC
TRBJ2-7 | TRBV10-2 | few | TRBD1 | CASSGLLDRERDEQYF | TGCGCCAGCAGTGGCTTACTAGACAGGGAAAGGGACGAGCAGTACTTC